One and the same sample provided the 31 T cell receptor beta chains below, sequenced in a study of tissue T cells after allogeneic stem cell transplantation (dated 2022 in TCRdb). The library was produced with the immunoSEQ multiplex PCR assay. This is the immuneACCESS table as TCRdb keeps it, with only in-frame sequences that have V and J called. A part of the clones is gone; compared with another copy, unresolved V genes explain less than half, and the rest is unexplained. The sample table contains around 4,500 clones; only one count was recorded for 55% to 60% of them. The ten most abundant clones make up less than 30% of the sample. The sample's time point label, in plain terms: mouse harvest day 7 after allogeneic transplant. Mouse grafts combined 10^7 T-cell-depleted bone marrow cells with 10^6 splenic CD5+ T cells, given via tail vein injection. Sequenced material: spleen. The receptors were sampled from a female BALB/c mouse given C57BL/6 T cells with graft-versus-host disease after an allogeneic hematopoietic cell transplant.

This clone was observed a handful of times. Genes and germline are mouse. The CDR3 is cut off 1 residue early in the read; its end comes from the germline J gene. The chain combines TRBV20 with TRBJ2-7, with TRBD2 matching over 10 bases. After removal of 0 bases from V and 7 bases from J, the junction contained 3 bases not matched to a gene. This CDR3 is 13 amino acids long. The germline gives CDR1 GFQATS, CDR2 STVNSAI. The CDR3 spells CGARDWGGREQYF. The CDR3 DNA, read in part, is TGTGGTGCTAGGGACTGGGGGGGCAGGGAACAGTAC.

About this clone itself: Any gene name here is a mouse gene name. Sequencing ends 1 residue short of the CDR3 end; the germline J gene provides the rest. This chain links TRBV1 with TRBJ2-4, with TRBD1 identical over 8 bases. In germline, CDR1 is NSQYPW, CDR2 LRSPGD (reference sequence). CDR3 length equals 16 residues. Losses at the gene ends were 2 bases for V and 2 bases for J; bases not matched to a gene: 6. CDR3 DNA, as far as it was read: TGCACCTGCAGTGCACAGGGGGCGCTGATTCAAAACACCTTGTAC. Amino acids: CTCSAQGALIQNTLY. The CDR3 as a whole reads CTCSAQGALIQNTLYF.

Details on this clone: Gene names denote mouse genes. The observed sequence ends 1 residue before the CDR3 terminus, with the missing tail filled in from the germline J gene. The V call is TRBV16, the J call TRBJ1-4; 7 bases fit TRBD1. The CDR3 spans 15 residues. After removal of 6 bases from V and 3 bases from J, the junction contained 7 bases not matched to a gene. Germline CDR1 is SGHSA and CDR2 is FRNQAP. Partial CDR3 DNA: TGTGCAAGCAGGGAACAGGGGACGACCAACGAAAGATTATTT. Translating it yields CASREQGTTNERLF. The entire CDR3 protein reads CASREQGTTNERLFF.

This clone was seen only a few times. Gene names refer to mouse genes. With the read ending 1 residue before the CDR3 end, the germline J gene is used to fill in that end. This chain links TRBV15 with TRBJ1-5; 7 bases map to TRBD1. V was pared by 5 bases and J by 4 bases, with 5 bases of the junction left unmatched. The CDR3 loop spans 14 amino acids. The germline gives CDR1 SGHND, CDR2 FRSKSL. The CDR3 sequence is CASSPGGRNQAPLF. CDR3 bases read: TGTGCCAGCAGTCCAGGGGGTAGGAACCAGGCTCCGCTT.

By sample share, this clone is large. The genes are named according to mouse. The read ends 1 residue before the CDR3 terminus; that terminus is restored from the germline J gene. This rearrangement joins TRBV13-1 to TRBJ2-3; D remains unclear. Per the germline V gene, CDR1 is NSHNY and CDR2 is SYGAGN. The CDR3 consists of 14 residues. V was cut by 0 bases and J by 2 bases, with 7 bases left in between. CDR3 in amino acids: CASSDGGVAETLYF. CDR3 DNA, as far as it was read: TGTGCCAGCAGTGATGGAGGTGTTGCAGAAACGCTGTAT.

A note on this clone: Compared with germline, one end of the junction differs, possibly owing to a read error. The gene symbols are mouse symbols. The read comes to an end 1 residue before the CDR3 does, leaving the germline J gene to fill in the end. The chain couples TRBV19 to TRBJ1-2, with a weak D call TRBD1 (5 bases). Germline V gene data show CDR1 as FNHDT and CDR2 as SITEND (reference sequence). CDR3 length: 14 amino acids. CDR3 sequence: CVSSWGPANSDYTF. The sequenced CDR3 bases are TGTGTCAGCAGTTGGGGACCTGCAAACTCCGACTACACC.

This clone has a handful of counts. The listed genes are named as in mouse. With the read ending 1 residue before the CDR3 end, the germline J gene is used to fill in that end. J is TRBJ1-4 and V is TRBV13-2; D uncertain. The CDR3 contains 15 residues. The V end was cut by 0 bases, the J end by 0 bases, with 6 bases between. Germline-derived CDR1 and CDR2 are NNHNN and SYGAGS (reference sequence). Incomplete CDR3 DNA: TGTGCCAGCGGTGATGCCGGGATTTCCAACGAAAGATTATTT. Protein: CASGDAGISNERLF. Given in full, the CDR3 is CASGDAGISNERLFF.

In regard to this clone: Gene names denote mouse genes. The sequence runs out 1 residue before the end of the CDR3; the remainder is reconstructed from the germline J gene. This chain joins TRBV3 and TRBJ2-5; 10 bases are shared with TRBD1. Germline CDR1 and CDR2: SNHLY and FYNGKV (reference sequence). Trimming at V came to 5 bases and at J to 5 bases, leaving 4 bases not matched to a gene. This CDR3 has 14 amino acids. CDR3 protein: CASSARDRGDTQYF. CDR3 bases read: TGTGCCAGCAGCGCCCGGGACAGGGGAGACACCCAGTAC.

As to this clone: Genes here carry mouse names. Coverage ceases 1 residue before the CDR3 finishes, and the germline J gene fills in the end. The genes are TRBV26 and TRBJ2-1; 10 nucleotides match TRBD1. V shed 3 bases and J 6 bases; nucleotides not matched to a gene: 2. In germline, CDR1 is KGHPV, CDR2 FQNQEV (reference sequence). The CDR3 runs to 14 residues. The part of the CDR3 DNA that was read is TGTGCCAGCAGTCTCGGGACAGGGGTTGCTGAGCAGTTC. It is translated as CASSLGTGVAEQF. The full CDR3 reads CASSLGTGVAEQFF.

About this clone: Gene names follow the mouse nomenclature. The CDR3 is CASSIGLGGRAETLYF. Incomplete CDR3 DNA: TGTGCCAGCAGTATCGGCCTGGGGGGGCGTGCAGAAACGCTGTAT. The rearrangement links TRBV19 to TRBJ2-3, with 10 bases matching TRBD2. The CDR3 end is not reached by the read, which stops 1 residue before it; the germline J gene fills it in. Trimming at V came to 2 bases and at J to 1 base, leaving 4 bases not matched to a gene. Germline V gene data show CDR1 as FNHDT and CDR2 as SITEND (reference sequence). This CDR3 has 16 amino acids.

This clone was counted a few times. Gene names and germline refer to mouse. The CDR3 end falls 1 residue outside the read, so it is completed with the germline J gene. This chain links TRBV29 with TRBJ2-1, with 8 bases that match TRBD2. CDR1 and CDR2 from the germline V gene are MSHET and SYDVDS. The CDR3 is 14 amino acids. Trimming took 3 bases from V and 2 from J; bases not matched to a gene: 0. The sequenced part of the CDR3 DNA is TGTGCTAGCAGTTTCTGGGGGGACTATGCTGAGCAGTTC. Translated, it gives CASSFWGDYAEQF. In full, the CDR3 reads CASSFWGDYAEQFF. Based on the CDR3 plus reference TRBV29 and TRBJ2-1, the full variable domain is DMKVTQMPRYLIKRMGENVLLECGQDMSHETMYWYRQDPGLGLQLIYISYDVDSNSEGDIPKGYRVSRKKREHFSLILDSAKTNQTSVYFCASSFWGDYAEQFFGPGTRLTVL.

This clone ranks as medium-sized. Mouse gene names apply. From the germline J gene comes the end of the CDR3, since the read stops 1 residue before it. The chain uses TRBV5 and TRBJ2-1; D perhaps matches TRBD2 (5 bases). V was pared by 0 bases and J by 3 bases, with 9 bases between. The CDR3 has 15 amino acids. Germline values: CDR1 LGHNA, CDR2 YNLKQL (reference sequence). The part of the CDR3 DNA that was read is TGTGCCAGCAGCCAAGAAGTGGGGATCTATGCTGAGCAGTTC. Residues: CASSQEVGIYAEQF. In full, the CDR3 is CASSQEVGIYAEQFF.

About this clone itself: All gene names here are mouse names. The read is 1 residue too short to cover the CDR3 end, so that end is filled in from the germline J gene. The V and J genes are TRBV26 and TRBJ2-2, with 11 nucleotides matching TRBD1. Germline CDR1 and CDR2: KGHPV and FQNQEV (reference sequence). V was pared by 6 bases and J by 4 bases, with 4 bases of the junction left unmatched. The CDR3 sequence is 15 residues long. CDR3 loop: CASSRGQGGTGQLYF. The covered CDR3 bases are TGTGCCAGCAGCCGGGGACAGGGGGGCACCGGGCAGCTCTAC.

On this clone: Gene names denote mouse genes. Here the CDR3 reads CASSPLGGGAYEQYF. CDR3 DNA, as far as it was read: TGTGCCAGCAGCCCTCTGGGGGGAGGGGCCTATGAACAGTAC. The chain recombines TRBV5 with TRBJ2-7; 8 nucleotides agree with TRBD2. Sequencing ends 1 residue short of the CDR3 end; the germline J gene provides the rest. V was pared by 4 bases and J by 2 bases, with 7 bases of the junction left unmatched. The CDR3 has 15 amino acids. CDR1 is LGHNA and CDR2 is YNLKQL in the germline V gene (reference sequence).

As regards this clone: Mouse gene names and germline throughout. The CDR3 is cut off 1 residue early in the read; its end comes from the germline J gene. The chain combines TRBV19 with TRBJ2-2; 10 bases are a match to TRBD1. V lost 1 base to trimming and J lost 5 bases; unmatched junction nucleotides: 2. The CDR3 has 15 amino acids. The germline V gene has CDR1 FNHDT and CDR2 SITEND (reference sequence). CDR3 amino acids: CASSIRTGGTGQLYF. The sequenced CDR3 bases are TGTGCCAGCAGTATAAGGACAGGGGGAACCGGGCAGCTCTAC.

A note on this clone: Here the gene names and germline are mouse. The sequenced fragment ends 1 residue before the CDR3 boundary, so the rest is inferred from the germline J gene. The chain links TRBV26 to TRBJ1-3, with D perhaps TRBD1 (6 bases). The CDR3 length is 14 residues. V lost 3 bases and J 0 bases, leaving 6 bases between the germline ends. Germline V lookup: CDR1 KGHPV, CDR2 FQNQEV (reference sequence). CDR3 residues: CASSLQGSGNTLYF. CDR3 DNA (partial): TGTGCCAGCAGTCTACAGGGTTCTGGAAATACGCTCTAT.

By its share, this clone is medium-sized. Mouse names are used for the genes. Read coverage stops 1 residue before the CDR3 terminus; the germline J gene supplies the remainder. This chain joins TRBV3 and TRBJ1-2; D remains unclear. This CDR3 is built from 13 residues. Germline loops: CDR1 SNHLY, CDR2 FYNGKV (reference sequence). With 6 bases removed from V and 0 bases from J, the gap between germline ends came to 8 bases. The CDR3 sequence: CASSLTPNSDYTF. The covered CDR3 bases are TGTGCCAGCAGTTTGACACCAAACTCCGACTACACC.

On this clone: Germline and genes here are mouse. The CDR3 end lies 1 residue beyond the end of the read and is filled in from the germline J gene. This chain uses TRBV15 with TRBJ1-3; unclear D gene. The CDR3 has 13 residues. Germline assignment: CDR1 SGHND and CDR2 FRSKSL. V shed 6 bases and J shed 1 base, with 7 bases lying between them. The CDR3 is CASSPTSGNTLYF. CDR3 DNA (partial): TGTGCCAGCAGCCCGACATCTGGAAATACGCTCTAT.

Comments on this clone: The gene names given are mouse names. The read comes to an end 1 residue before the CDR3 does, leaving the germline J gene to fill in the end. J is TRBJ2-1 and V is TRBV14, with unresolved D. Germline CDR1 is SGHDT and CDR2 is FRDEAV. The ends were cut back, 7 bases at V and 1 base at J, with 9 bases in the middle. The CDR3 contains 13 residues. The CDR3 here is CASGRQNYAEQFF. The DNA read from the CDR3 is TGTGCCAGCGGTAGACAAAACTATGCTGAGCAGTTC. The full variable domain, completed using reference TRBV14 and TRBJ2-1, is EAGVTQSPRYAVLQEGQAVSFWCDPISGHDTLYWYQQPRDQGPQLLVYFRDEAVIDNSQLPSDRFSAVRPKGTNSTLKIQSAKQGDTATYLCASGRQNYAEQFFGPGTRLTVL.

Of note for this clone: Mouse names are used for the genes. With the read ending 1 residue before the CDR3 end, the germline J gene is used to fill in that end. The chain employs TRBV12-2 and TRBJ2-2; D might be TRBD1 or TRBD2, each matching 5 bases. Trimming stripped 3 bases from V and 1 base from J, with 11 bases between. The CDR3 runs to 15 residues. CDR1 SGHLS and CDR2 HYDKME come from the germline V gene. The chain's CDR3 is CASSGRDGNTGQLYF. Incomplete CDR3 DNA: TGTGCCAGCTCTGGCCGGGACGGAAACACCGGGCAGCTCTAC.

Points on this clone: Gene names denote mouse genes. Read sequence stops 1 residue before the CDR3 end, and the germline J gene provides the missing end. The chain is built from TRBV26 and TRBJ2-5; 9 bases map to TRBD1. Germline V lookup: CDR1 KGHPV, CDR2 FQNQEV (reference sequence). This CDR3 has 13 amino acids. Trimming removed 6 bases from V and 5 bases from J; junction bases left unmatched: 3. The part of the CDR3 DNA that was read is TGTGCCAGCAGCCCGGGACAGGGAGACACCCAGTAC. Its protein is CASSPGQGDTQY. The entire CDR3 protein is CASSPGQGDTQYF.

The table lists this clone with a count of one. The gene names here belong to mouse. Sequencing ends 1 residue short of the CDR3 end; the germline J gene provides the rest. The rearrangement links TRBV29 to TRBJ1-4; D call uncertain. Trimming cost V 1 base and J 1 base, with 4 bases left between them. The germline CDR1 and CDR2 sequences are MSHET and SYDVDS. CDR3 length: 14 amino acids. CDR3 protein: CASSLFGSNERLFF. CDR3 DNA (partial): TGTGCTAGCAGTTTATTTGGTTCCAACGAAAGATTATTT. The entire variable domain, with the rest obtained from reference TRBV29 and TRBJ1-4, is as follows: DMKVTQMPRYLIKRMGENVLLECGQDMSHETMYWYRQDPGLGLQLIYISYDVDSNSEGDIPKGYRVSRKKREHFSLILDSAKTNQTSVYFCASSLFGSNERLFFGHGTKLSVL.

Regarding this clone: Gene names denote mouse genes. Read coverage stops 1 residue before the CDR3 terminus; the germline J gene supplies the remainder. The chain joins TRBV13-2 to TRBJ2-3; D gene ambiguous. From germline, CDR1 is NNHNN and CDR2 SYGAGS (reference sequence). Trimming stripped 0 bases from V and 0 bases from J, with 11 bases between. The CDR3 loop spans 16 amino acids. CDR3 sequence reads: CASGDAAQYSAETLYF. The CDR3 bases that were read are TGTGCCAGCGGTGATGCAGCCCAGTATAGTGCAGAAACGCTGTAT.

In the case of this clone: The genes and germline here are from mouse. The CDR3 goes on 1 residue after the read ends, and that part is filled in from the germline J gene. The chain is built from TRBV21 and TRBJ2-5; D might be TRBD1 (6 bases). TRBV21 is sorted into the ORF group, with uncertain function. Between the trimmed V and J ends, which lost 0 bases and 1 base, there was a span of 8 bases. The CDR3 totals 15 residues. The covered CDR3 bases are TGTGCTAGCAGTCAATCGGAGGGGGACCAAGACACCCAGTAC. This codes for CASSQSEGDQDTQY. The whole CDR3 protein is CASSQSEGDQDTQYF.

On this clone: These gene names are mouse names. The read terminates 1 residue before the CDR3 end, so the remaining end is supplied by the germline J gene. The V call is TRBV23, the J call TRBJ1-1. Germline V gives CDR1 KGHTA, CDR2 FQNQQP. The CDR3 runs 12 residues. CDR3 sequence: CSSSGGNTEVFF. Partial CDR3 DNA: TGCTCCAGCAGTGGGGGAAACACAGAAGTCTTC.

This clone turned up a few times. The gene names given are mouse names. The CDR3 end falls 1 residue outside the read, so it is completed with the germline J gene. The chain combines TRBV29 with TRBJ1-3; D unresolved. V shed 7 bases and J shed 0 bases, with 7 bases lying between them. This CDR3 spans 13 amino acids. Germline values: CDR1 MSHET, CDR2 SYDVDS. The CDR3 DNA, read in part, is TGTGCTAGCAAGCAAGATTCTGGAAATACGCTCTAT. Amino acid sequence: CASKQDSGNTLY. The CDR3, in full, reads CASKQDSGNTLYF.

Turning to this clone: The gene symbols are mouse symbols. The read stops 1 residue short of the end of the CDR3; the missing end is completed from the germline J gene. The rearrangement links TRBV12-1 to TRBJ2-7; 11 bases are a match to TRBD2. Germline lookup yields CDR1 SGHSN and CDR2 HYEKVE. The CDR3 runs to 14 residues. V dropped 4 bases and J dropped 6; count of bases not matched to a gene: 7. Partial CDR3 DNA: TGTGCCAGCTCCCTAACTGGGGGGGCGCTTGAACAGTAC. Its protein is CASSLTGGALEQY. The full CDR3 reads CASSLTGGALEQYF.

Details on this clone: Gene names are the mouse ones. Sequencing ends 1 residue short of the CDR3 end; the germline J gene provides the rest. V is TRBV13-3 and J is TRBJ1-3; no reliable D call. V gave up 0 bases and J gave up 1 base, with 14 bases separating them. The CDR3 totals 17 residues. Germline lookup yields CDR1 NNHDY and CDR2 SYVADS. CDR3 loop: CASSDARTSLSGNTLYF. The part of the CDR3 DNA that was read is TGTGCCAGCAGTGATGCAAGGACCAGTCTCTCTGGAAATACGCTCTAT. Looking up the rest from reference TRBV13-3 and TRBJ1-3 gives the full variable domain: EAAVTQSPRSKVAVTGGKVTLSCHQTNNHDYMYWYRQDTGHGLRLIHYSYVADSTEKGDIPDGYKASRPSQENFSLILELASLSQTAVYFCASSDARTSLSGNTLYFGEGSRLIVV.

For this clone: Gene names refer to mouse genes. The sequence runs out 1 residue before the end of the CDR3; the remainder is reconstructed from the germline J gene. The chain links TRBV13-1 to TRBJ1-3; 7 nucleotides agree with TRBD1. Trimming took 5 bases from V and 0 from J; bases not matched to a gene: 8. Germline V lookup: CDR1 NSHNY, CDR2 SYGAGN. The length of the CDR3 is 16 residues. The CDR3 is CASSTGTDYSGNTLYF. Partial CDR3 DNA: TGTGCCAGCAGCACCGGGACAGATTATTCTGGAAATACGCTCTAT.

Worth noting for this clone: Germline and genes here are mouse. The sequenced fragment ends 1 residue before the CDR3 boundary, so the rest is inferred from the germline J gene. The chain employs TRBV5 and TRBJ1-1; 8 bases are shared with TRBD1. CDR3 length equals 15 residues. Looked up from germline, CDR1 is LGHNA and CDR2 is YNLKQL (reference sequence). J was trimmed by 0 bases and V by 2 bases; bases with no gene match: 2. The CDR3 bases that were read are TGTGCCAGCAGCCAAACAGGGGGAGCAAACACAGAAGTCTTC. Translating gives CASSQTGGANTEVF. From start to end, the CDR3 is CASSQTGGANTEVFF.

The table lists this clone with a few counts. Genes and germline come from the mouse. The CDR3 DNA, read in part, is TGTGCAAGCAGCTTAGATGGGGGCAACAACGAAAGATTATTT. Protein product: CASSLDGGNNERLF. The whole CDR3 reads CASSLDGGNNERLFF. The V call is TRBV16, the J call TRBJ1-4; TRBD1 is a possible D gene (6 bases). The CDR3 end lies 1 residue beyond the end of the read and is filled in from the germline J gene. The CDR3 contains 15 residues. Per germline, CDR1 SGHSA and CDR2 FRNQAP. Between the trimmed V and J ends, which lost 0 bases and 4 bases, there was a span of 9 bases.